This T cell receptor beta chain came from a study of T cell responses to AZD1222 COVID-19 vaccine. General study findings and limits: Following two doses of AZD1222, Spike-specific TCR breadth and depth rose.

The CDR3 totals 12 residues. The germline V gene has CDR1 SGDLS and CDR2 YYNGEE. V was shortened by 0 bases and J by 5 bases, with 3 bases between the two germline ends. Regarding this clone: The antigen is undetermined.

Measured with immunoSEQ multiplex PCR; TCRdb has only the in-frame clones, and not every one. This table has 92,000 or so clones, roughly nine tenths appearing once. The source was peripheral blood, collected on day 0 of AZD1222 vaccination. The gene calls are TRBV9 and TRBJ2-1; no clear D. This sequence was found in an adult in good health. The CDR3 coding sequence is TGTGCCAGCAGCGTAGAAGACAATGAGCAGTTCTTC. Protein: CASSVEDNEQFF.